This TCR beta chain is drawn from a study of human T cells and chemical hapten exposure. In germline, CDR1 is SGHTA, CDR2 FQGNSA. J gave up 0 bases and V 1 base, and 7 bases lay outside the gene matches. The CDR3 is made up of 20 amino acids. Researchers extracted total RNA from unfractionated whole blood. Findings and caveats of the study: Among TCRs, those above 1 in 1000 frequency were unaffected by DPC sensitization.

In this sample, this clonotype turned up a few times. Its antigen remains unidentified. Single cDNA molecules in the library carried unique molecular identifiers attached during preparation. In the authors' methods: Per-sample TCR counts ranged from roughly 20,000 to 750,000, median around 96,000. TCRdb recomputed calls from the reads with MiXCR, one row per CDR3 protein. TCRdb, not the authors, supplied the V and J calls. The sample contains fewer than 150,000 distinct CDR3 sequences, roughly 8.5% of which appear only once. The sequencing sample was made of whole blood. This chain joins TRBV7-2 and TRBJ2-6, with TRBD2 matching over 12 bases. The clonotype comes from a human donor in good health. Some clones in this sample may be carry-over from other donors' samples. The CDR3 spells CASSLGGLAGTNSGANVLTF. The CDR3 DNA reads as TGTGCCAGCAGCTTAGGAGGACTAGCGGGGACCAACTCTGGGGCCAACGTCCTGACTTTC.